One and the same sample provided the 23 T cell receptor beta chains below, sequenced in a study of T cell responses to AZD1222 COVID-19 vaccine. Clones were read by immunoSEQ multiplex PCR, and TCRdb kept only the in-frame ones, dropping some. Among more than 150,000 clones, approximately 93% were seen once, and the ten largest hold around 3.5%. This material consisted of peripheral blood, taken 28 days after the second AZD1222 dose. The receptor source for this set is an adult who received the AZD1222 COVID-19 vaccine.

CDR3 sequence: CASSLSSPGGGNYGYTF. DNA of the CDR3: TGTGCCAGCAGTTTATCCTCCCCAGGGGGGGGAAACTATGGCTACACCTTC. The rearrangement uses TRBV28 and TRBJ1-2; 7 nucleotides match TRBD1. J gave up 2 bases and V 1 base, and 10 bases lay outside the gene matches. Per the germline V gene, CDR1 is MDHEN and CDR2 is SYDVKM. This CDR3 spans 17 amino acids.

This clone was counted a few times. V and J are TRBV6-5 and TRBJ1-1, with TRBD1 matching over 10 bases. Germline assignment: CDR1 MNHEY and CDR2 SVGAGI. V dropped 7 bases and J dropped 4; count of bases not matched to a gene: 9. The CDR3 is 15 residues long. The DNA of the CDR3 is TGTGCCAGCACCGGAGGGGGACAGGGGAGCACTGAAGCTTTCTTT. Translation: CASTGGGQGSTEAFF.

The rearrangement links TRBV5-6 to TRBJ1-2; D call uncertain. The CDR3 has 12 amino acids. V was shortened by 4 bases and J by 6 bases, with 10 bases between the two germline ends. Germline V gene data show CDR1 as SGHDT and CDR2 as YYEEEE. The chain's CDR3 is CASSIPGNGYTF. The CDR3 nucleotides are TGTGCCAGCAGCATACCGGGAAATGGCTACACCTTC.

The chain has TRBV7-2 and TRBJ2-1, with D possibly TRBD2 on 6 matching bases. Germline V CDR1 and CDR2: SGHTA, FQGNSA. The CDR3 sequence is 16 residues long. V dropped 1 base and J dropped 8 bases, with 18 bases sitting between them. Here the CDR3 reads CASSLVVARSGDEQFF. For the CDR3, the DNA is TGTGCCAGCAGCTTAGTAGTGGCTCGTAGCGGAGATGAGCAGTTCTTC.

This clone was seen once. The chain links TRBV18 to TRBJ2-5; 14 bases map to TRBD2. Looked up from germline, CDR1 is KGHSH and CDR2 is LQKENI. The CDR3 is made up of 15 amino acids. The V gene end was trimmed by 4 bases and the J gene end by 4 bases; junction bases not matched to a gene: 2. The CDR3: CASSRLAGGLETQYF. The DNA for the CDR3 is TGTGCCAGCTCACGACTAGCGGGAGGGCTAGAGACCCAGTACTTC.

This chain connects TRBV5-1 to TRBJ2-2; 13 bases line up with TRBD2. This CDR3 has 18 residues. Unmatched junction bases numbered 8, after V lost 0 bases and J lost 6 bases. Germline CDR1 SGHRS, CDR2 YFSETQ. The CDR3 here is CASSLDPRTSGSAGELFF. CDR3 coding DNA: TGCGCCAGCAGCTTGGACCCCCGGACTAGCGGGAGTGCCGGGGAGCTGTTTTTT.

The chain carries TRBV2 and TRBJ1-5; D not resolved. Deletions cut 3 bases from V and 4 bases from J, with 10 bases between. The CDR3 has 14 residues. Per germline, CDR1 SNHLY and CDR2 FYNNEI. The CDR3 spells CASSDLARNQPQHF. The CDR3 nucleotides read TGTGCCAGCAGTGATCTGGCTAGAAATCAGCCCCAGCATTTT.

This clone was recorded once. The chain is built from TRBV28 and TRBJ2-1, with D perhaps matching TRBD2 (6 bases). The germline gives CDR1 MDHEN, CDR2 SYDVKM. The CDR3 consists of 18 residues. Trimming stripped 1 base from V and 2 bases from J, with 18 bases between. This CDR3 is CASSLSPSETEPYNEQFF. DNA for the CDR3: TGTGCCAGCAGTTTATCGCCTAGCGAGACTGAGCCCTACAATGAGCAGTTCTTC.

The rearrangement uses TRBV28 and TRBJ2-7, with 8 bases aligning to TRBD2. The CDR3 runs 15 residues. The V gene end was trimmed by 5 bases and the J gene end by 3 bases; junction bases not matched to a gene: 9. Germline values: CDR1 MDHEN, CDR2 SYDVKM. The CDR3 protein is CASSQAGTRGYEQYF. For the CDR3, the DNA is TGTGCCAGCAGTCAAGCCGGGACTAGAGGCTACGAGCAGTACTTC.

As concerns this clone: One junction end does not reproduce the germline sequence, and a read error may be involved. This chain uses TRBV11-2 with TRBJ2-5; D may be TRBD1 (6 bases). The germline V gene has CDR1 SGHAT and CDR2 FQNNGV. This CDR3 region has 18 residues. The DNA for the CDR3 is TGTGCCAGCAGCTCAATAACCGGGGCCTGGGGGCTAGCTGTCCCCCGACACTTC. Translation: CASSSITGAWGLAVPRHF.

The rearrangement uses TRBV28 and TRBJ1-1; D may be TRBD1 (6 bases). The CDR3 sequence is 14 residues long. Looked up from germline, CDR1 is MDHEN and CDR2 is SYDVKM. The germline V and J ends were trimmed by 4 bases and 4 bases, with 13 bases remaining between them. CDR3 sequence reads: CASSYQDRGTEAFF. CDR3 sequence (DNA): TGTGCCAGCAGTTATCAGGACAGAGGCACTGAAGCTTTCTTT.

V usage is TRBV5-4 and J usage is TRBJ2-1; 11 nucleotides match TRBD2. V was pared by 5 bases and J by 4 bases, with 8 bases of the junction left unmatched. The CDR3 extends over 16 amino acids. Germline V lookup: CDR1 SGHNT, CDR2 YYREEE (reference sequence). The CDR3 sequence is CASRSSGTSGYNEQFF. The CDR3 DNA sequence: TGTGCCAGCAGGTCCTCCGGGACTAGCGGATACAATGAGCAGTTCTTC.

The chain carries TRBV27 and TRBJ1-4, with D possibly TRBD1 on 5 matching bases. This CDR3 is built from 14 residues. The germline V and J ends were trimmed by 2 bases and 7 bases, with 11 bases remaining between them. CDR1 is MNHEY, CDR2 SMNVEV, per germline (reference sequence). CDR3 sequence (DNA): TGTGCCAGCAGTTTAAGCGGGGCGGGTGAAAAACTGTTTTTT. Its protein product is CASSLSGAGEKLFF. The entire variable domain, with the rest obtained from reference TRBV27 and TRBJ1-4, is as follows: EAQVTQNPRYLITVTGKKLTVTCSQNMNHEYMSWYRQDPGLGLRQIYYSMNVEVTDKGDVPEGYKVSRKEKRNFPLILESPSPNQTSLYFCASSLSGAGEKLFFGSGTQLSVL.

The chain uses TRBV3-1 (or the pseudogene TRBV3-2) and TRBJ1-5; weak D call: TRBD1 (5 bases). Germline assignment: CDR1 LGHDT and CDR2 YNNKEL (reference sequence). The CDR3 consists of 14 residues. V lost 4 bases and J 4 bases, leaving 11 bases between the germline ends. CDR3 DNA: TGTGCCAGCAGCCCTAGACGGGGGAATCAGCCCCAGCATTTT. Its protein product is CASSPRRGNQPQHF.

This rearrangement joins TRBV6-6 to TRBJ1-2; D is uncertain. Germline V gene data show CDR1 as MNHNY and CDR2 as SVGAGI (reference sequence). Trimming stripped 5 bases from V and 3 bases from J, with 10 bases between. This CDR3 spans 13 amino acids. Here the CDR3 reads CASSDDSYYGYTF. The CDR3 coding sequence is TGTGCCAGCAGTGATGACTCGTACTATGGCTACACCTTC.

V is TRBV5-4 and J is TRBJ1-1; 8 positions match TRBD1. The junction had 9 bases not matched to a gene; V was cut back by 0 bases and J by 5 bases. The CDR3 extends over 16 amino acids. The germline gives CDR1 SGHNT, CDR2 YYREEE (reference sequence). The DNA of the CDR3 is TGTGCCAGCAGCTTGGTGAACCAGGGGGCGCGGACTGAAGCTTTCTTT. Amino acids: CASSLVNQGARTEAFF.

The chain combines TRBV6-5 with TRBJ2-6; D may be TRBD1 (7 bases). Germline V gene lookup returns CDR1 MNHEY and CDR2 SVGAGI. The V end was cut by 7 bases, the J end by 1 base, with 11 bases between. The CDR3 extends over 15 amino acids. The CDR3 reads CASTQGGSGANVLTF. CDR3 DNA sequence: TGTGCCAGCACCCAGGGGGGATCTGGGGCCAACGTCCTGACTTTC.

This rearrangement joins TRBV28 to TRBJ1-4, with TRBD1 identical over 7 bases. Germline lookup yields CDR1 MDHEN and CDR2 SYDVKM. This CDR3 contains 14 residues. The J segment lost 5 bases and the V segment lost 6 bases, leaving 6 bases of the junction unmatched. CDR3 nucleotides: TGTGCCAGCAGCGTGACAGGGCCGAATGAAAAACTGTTTTTT. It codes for CASSVTGPNEKLFF.

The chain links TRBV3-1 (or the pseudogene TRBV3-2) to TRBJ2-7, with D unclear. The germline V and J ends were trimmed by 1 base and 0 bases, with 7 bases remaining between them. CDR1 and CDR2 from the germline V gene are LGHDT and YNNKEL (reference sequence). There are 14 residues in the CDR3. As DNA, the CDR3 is TGTGCCAGCAGCCAAGCCCCGGGCTCCTACGAGCAGTACTTC. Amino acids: CASSQAPGSYEQYF.

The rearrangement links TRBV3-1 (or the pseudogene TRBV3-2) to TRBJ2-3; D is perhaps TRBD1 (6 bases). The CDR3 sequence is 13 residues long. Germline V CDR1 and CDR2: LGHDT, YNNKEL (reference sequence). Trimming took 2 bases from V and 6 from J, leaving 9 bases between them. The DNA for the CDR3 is TGTGCCAGCAGCCAACCGAGGGGGGATACGCAGTATTTT. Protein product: CASSQPRGDTQYF.

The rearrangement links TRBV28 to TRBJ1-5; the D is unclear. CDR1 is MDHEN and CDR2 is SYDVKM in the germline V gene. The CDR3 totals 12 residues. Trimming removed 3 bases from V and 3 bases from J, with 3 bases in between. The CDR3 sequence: CASSFFNQPQHF. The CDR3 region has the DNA TGTGCCAGCAGTTTCTTCAATCAGCCCCAGCATTTT.

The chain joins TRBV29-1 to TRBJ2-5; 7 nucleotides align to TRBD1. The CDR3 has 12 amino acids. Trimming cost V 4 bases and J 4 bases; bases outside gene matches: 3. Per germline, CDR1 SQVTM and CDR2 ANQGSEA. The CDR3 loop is CSVVGQRETQYF. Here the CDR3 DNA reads TGCAGCGTTGTGGGACAGCGAGAGACCCAGTACTTC.

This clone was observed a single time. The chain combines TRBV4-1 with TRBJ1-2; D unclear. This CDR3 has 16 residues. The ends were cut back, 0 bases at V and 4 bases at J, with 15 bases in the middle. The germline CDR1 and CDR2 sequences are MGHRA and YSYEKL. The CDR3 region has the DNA TGCGCCAGCAGCCAAGATACGTTCGGCGGAGTCTATGGCTACACCTTC. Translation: CASSQDTFGGVYGYTF.